This entry describes one T cell receptor (beta chain). It lacks a known antigen. To determine HCMV serostatus, a commercial ELISA kit was used to detect HCMV-specific IgG in serum. Ficoll density gradient centrifugation was used to isolate peripheral blood mononuclear cells from blood. CDR1 and CDR2 (ENHRY, SYGVKD) derive from the germline V gene. Including the terminal cysteine and phenylalanine, the CDR3 comprises 16 residues. This entry has no DNA. The listed sequencing device is Illumina HiSeq 2000. TCR beta cDNA libraries were prepared using 5'RACE template switching, which introduced a universal primer site and unique molecular identifiers. Synthesis of cDNA was primed from the TCR beta constant segment and was followed by two consecutive PCR amplification steps. Regarding the original processing steps: MIGEC was used to demultiplex reads and group reads by UMI, and MiTCR was used to assemble and quantify clonotypes. Only TCR cDNA sequences supported by at least two reads were kept to exclude erroneous sequences. The tcR package was used for downstream repertoire analysis, and clonotypes were matched between fractions using CDR3 nucleotide sequence together with V segment. Antigen specificity was annotated against VDJdb with VDJmatch, allowing one amino acid substitution in CDR3. Reprocessed by TCRdb, the reads give a single entry per CDR3 protein sequence, without DNA. The V and J calls, along with clone size, are taken from TCRdb and not from the paper's own processing. The record for this sample contains 350,000 to 400,000 distinct CDR3 sequences. Around 10% of the sample is held by the ten biggest clonotypes.

The source of the sample is a study of T cells expressing NK-cell markers (dated by TCRdb to about 2020). About the study as a whole: In sorted CD3+CD56+NKG2C+, CD3+CD56+NKG2C- and CD3+CD56-NKG2C+ T-cell subsets from several donors, TCR beta-chain repertoires were profiled. Seven of the eight sequenced donors were HCMV-seropositive and one was HCMV-seronegative. The study sequenced eight donors, all healthy volunteers chosen at random: three men and five women. Illumina HiSeq 2000/2500, MiSeq or NextSeq was used to sequence libraries as 2 x 150 bp reads.

Points the paper makes about the study in general: In a handful of donors, the dominant CD3+CD56+NKG2C+ clonotypes ranked among the top 10 CD8+ clonotypes, making up about 1.0-7.5% of CD8+ T cells. Whether the expanded NKG2C-expressing T cell clones were specific for HCMV antigens was left unclear. Those dominant clonotypes were again the most abundant among CD3+CD56-NKG2C+ cells in four donors, at roughly 28.3-60.1%.

This TCR was sampled from a woman in her forties or fifties in good health. Donor details come from another sample of the same person, matched by shared clones. The chain employs TRBV10-3 and TRBJ2-7; TCRdb reports TRBD1, a call that lacks DNA to check it against. Sample: blood T cells: a sorted CD56 or NKG2C T cell subset, CD4+ or CD8+ T cells, or bulk PBMC T cells (not recorded which). The CDR3 sequence is CAISEPTQGQGYEQYF.